This T cell receptor beta chain was sequenced for a study of T cell responses to AZD1222 COVID-19 vaccine. Study outcomes and limitations: With dominance at 160-218 and 743-854, vaccine-associated CD4 TCRs spanned spike. The donor group comprised mostly white British people and more females; the analysis possibly underestimated clonal diversity. Samples come after the peak T cell response, not at day 14. Of the AZD1222 recipients, only 5 to 7 were seropositive at baseline.

A word on this clone: Its specificity is not known.

The CDR3 is made up of 15 amino acids. Looked up from germline, CDR1 is LGHNA and CDR2 is YNFKEQ. Trimming removed 0 bases at V and 3 bases at J, with 11 bases between. Sequenced by immunoSEQ multiplex PCR; TCRdb stores in-frame clones only, minus some. In the table there are some 18,000 clones, 80% to 90% of which are singletons. The sequencing used peripheral blood, collected 28 days after the second AZD1222 dose. This chain links TRBV4-2 with TRBJ1-1; D is possibly TRBD1 (6 bases). This receptor was taken from an adult who received the AZD1222 COVID-19 vaccine. CDR3 loop: CASSQDFSGDTEAFF. The DNA for the CDR3 is TGTGCCAGCAGCCAAGATTTTTCAGGGGACACTGAAGCTTTCTTT.